One sample yielded the 19 T cell receptor beta chains listed below, sequenced in a study of T cells in Graves' hyperthyroidism and ophthalmopathy. Using RNA transcripts as the source, TCR beta CDR3 regions were amplified. RT-PCR in the first round (using the HTBI primer set) targeted the TCR CDR3. TCRdb re-called the multiplex PCR reads with MiXCR, one entry per CDR3 protein. The table shows about 700,000 distinct CDR3 sequences, with nearly 45% occurring only once. Sequenced input: peripheral blood or thyroid tissue (not recorded which). These receptor sequences come from an adult man with Graves' disease, either hyperthyroidism or ophthalmopathy (not recorded which).

This clonotype was seen a few times. The rearrangement links TRBV9 to TRBJ2-7, with D possibly being TRBD1 (5 bases). This CDR3 region has 16 residues. V was trimmed by 4 bases and J by 0 bases, leaving 17 bases between them. The germline CDR1 and CDR2 sequences are SGDLS and YYNGEE. This CDR3 reads CASSPRPTANSYEQYF. The DNA for the CDR3 is TGTGCCAGCAGCCCCCGCCCGACAGCGAACTCCTACGAGCAGTACTTC.

This clonotype was seen many times. CDR3 residues: CASSRSTANTEAFF. CDR3 sequence (DNA): TGTGCCAGCAGCCGGAGTACCGCGAACACTGAAGCTTTCTTT. The chain joins TRBV5-8 to TRBJ1-1; D not resolved. Trimming took off 4 bases at V and 1 base at J, with 11 bases between the two ends. Germline CDR1 SGHTS, CDR2 YDEGEE. The CDR3 runs 14 residues.

The chain employs TRBV7-8 and TRBJ2-7; possibly TRBD1 or TRBD2 for D (6 bases each). The germline CDR1 and CDR2 sequences are SGHVS and FQNEAQ. V dropped 1 base and J dropped 2 bases, with 12 bases sitting between them. The CDR3 covers 15 residues. DNA for the CDR3: TGTGCCAGCAGCTTAGTGGGGGGCATTGCCTACGAGCAGTACTTC. It translates to CASSLVGGIAYEQYF.

This clonotype was seen a handful of times. The gene calls are TRBV7-2 and TRBJ1-6; D is unclear. Trimming took 5 bases from V and 6 from J, leaving 11 bases between them. Germline V gives CDR1 SGHTA, CDR2 FQGNSA. CDR3 length equals 14 residues. CDR3 amino acids: CASSQRHLNSPLHF. For the CDR3, the DNA is TGTGCCAGCAGCCAGCGCCACCTTAATTCACCCCTCCACTTT.

The J gene is TRBJ1-2, the V gene TRBV7-8; no definite D call. The CDR3 has 13 residues. The germline gives CDR1 SGHVS, CDR2 FQNEAQ. Deletions cut 1 base from V and 4 bases from J, with 7 bases between. The CDR3 region has the DNA TGTGCCAGCAGCTTAGTAGACGGCTATGGCTACACCTTC. It is translated as CASSLVDGYGYTF.

This clonotype was seen at least ten times. The genes are TRBV2 and TRBJ1-5; no definite D call. CDR1 and CDR2 (germline): SNHLY, FYNNEI. The CDR3 runs 15 residues. V gave up 6 bases and J gave up 1 base, with 13 bases separating them. The CDR3 sequence: CASRRRVGSNQPQHF. CDR3 nucleotide sequence: TGTGCCAGCAGACGAAGGGTGGGAAGCAATCAGCCCCAGCATTTT.

This clonotype was counted at least ten times. The rearrangement uses TRBV11-2 and TRBJ1-5; possibly TRBD1 for D (6 bases). Germline V gene lookup returns CDR1 SGHAT and CDR2 FQNNGV. V was cut by 1 base and J by 8 bases, with 15 bases left in between. The CDR3 has 15 amino acids. DNA for the CDR3: TGTGCCAGCAGCTTAGTGCAGGGGCACGTGGAGCCCCAGCATTTT. Translating it yields CASSLVQGHVEPQHF.

As to this clonotype: The junction differs from germline at one of its ends, possibly a read error. This sequence joins TRBV11-1 and TRBJ2-7; possibly TRBD1 or TRBD2 for D (5 bases each). The CDR3 has 19 residues. Germline CDR1 reads SGHAT; CDR2 reads FQDESV (reference sequence). This CDR3 is CASSLVARDLSSPSYEQHF. The CDR3 DNA follows: TGTGCCAGCAGCTTAGTGGCCCGGGACCTGAGCAGCCCTTCCTACGAGCAGCACTTC. Looking up the rest from reference TRBV11-1 and TRBJ2-7 gives the full variable domain: EAEVAQSPRYKITEKSQAVAFWCDPISGHATLYWYRQILGQGPELLVQFQDESVVDDSQLPKDRFSAERLKGVDSTLKIQPAELGDSAMYLCASSLVARDLSSPSYEQHFGPGTRLTVT.

The sample holds one count of this clonotype. The chain links TRBV3-1 to TRBJ1-1, with D unclear. This CDR3 region has 15 residues. The germline V gene has CDR1 LGHDT and CDR2 YNNKEL (reference sequence). The V gene lost 8 bases and the J gene lost 5 bases, with 21 bases spanning the gap. CDR3 DNA: TGTGCCAGCTCATTCGGCCCATCGCGGGGTACTGAAGCTTTCTTT. Residues: CASSFGPSRGTEAFF.

This clonotype has ten or more counts. The V and J genes are TRBV2 and TRBJ1-2; D uncertain. CDR3 length: 12 amino acids. V was clipped by 8 bases and J by 7 bases, with 14 bases between them. Per germline, CDR1 SNHLY and CDR2 FYNNEI. The DNA for the CDR3 is TGTGCCAGCCGGGAGACATTTGGTGGCTACACCTTC. The encoded protein is CASRETFGGYTF.

This clonotype was counted only a few times. V usage is TRBV7-9 and J usage is TRBJ1-4; 9 bases are a match to TRBD1. V lost 4 bases, J lost 3 bases, and 15 bases stayed unmatched. The CDR3 sequence is 19 residues long. Looked up from germline, CDR1 is SEHNR and CDR2 is FQNEAQ (reference sequence). The CDR3 nucleotides are TGTGCCAGCAGCTCTACAGGGGGCGCTTCCCCGAGCCCTAATGAAAAACTGTTTTTT. Amino acids: CASSSTGGASPSPNEKLFF.

At least ten counts were recorded for this clonotype. This chain links TRBV9 with TRBJ1-5; D gene unclear. Per germline, CDR1 SGDLS and CDR2 YYNGEE. The CDR3 totals 15 residues. Trimming left V 3 bases short and J 0 bases short, with 10 bases between. CDR3 sequence reads: CASSGSAFSNQPQHF. The CDR3 DNA is TGTGCCAGCAGCGGATCAGCCTTTAGCAATCAGCCCCAGCATTTT.

This clonotype was seen at least ten times. The chain uses TRBV12-3 or TRBV12-4 and TRBJ1-5; D is ambiguous. The V and J ends lost 2 bases and 7 bases respectively, with 9 bases between them. The CDR3 is 13 amino acids. The CDR3: CASSLTDNQPQHF. CDR3 sequence (DNA): TGTGCCAGCAGTTTAACAGACAACCAGCCCCAGCATTTT.

As concerns this clonotype: This may come from a read error, since a much larger clone is one base off. V usage is TRBV6-1 and J usage is TRBJ1-1; no clear D. There are 13 residues in the CDR3. CDR1 is MNHNS and CDR2 is SASEGT in the germline V gene. DNA for the CDR3: TGTGCCAGCCGAAGGAATATGAACGCTGAAGCTTTCTTT. This encodes CASRRNMNAEAFF.

This clonotype was recorded a few times. The chain joins TRBV7-8 to TRBJ1-5; the match to TRBD1 covers 7 bases. The CDR3 totals 14 residues. The germline V gene encodes CDR1 SGHVS and CDR2 FQNEAQ. The V gene end was trimmed by 6 bases and the J gene end by 6 bases; junction bases not matched to a gene: 8. The CDR3 sequence: CASSFRQGGQPQHF. CDR3 DNA: TGTGCCAGCAGTTTTCGACAGGGAGGTCAGCCCCAGCATTTT.

This chain links TRBV7-3 with TRBJ1-6; 12 bases match TRBD1. CDR1 is SGHTA and CDR2 is FQGTGA in the germline V gene. The CDR3 consists of 15 residues. The junction had 6 bases not matched to a gene; V was cut back by 5 bases and J by 10 bases. CDR3 DNA: TGTGCCAGCAGCCTATGGGACAGGGGGCGATCACCCCTCCACTTT. As protein: CASSLWDRGRSPLHF.

J is TRBJ2-2 and V is TRBV7-9; TRBD1 aligns across 8 bases. CDR1 is SEHNR and CDR2 is FQNEAQ in the germline V gene (reference sequence). The CDR3 length is 17 residues. V lost 7 bases, J lost 2 bases, and 12 bases stayed unmatched. The CDR3 region is CASTSPEGTGNTGELFF. The CDR3 DNA follows: TGTGCCAGCACCTCGCCGGAAGGGACAGGAAACACCGGGGAGCTGTTTTTT.

The chain links TRBV5-1 to TRBJ2-5; D might be TRBD2 (6 bases). The CDR3 is 15 amino acids. Germline V lookup: CDR1 SGHRS, CDR2 YFSETQ. Trimming removed 4 bases at V and 2 bases at J, with 15 bases between. CDR3 sequence reads: CASSRLTGGQETQYF. CDR3 sequence (DNA): TGCGCCAGCAGCCGTCTGACTGGGGGGCAAGAGACCCAGTACTTC.

This clonotype has just a few counts. One end of the junction varies from germline; a read error may be responsible. The rearrangement joins TRBV10-3 to TRBJ1-3; D is ambiguous. Germline V gene lookup returns CDR1 ENHRY and CDR2 SYGVKD. The CDR3 contains 17 residues. The CDR3 loop is CASSFSPTGSSGNTIYF. In nucleotides, the CDR3 is TGTGCCAGCAGTTTCTCGCCAACGGGGAGCTCTGGAAACACCATATATTTT.